Given below is one T cell receptor beta chain in context. Clones were sequenced by immunoSEQ multiplex PCR, and TCRdb holds only the in-frame ones, with some missing. The repertoire holds about 190,000 clones, under 90% seen once, with about a fifth in the top ten. The germline V gene encodes CDR1 LGHNT and CDR2 FRNRAP. The CDR3 is 14 amino acids. With 4 bases removed from V and 1 base from J, the gap between germline ends came to 11 bases. This record comes from a study of blood T cell repertoires in COVID-19. Study-wide background: Donors in the United States, Italy and Spain gave samples during acute or convalescent COVID-19. T cells, B-cell-depleted T cells, or PBMCs supplied cDNA or gDNA.

The J gene is TRBJ2-7, the V gene TRBV12-5; no clear D. This clonotype was obtained from a human donor in a cohort sampled during active COVID-19. Input material: peripheral blood. The chain's CDR3 is CASGSPTNSYEQYF. The CDR3, as DNA: TGTGCTAGTGGTTCGCCGACAAATTCCTACGAGCAGTACTTC. The full variable domain, with the rest looked up from reference TRBV12-5 and TRBJ2-7, is DARVTQTPRHKVTEMGQEVTMRCQPILGHNTVFWYRQTMMQGLELLAYFRNRAPLDDSGMPKDRFSAEMPDATLATLKIQPSEPRDSAVYFCASGSPTNSYEQYFGPGTRLTVT.